This TCR beta chain was sequenced during a study of cytomegalovirus exposure and HLA in healthy donors (dated by TCRdb to between 2016 and 2019). About the study as a whole: According to an earlier analysis of 550 to 750 of the donors, 150 million to 200 million T cells yielded over 100 million unique TCR beta sequences and 276 Gb of sequence data. A later analysis re-analyzed previously published TCR beta repertoires from 600 to 850 donors and added high-resolution HLA genotyping to study TCR occurrence patterns. Typing coverage varied by locus: roughly 629-630 donors for A, B, C, DRB1 and DQB1; roughly 510 for DQA1; over 600 for DPA1; approximately 450 for DPB1. The study aimed to test whether signatures of past pathogen exposure could be identified by cataloging public T cell receptors. Class I and class II HLA loci were covered by the typing at four-digit resolution. To decide whether each TCR beta V gene segment behaved as functional or pseudogenic, an earlier analysis of some 580 of the donors relied on high-throughput TCR beta sequencing. Across 300 to 400 genotyped donors of the cohort, an average of about 240,000 unique TCR beta nucleotide sequences per donor were sequenced, and around 19% of those sequences were non-productive. The T cell repertoires of about 700 subjects were profiled by immunosequencing and related to cytomegalovirus serostatus. Donor age, sex, ethnicity and CMV serostatus were collected together with the repertoire data. Of the roughly 400 genotyped donors, about 80% fell in the genetic ancestry cluster associated with self-reported Caucasian donors. Genome-wide SNP genotypes for about 60% of the roughly 670 donors were used in a later genetic analysis, which treated that subset as a discovery cohort. About 280 gigabases of sequencing data and approximately 92 million unique TCR sequences made up an early release that covered roughly 670 HLA-typed donors. Every discovery cohort repertoire had been produced on one sequencing platform. Along with the approximately 700-subject first cohort, a separate validation cohort of over 90 different subjects was used. Five DR-DQ haplotypes were treated as single units for association and clustering because of strong linkage in the cohort. Rather than using new phenotypic data, the later analysis identified candidate immune exposures from TCR beta sequences and from how often those sequences occurred across donors. The study combined high-throughput TCR immunosequencing, statistical association of individual TCRs with disease status, and machine learning to predict cytomegalovirus infection status.

To prepare the library, the immunoSEQ multiplex PCR assay was applied. The multiplex PCR relied on a mix of 60 forward primers for TCR Vbeta segments and 13 reverse primers for TCR Jbeta segments. The CDR3 region of rearranged TCR beta genes was amplified from genomic DNA with a multiplex PCR assay. On the Illumina HiSeq System, the amplified TCR beta libraries were sequenced as 87-base-pair reads. As for how the authors treated the data: A later analysis counted some 74 million unique TCR beta chains across the 650 to 700 repertoires, and about 10 million of these chains were shared by at least two donors. To remove PCR and sequencing errors, raw reads were error-corrected and collapsed into unique sequences using a nearest-neighbor algorithm that merged closely related sequences. To assign V, D and J gene segments, CDR3 sequences were aligned to IMGT reference sequences. For a sequence to be retained, a match of at least six nucleotides to both a V gene segment and a J gene segment was required. Rearrangements were classified as productive when the CDR3 lacked stop codons and remained in frame with V and J, and all other rearrangements were classified as non-productive. Following IMGT convention, CDR3 was defined as the stretch from the second conserved V-encoded cysteine up to the conserved J-encoded phenylalanine. In an earlier analysis of some 550 of the donors, sequences lacking an unambiguous match to a single V gene segment were excluded. An earlier analysis of several hundred of the donors called V segments functional above 56.7% productive rearrangements and segregating when the between-donor standard deviation exceeded 5%. To diagnose cytomegalovirus status from the catalog of TCR beta chain sequences, a statistical classification framework was built. V and J gene assignment, in a later analysis, came from comparing TCR nucleotide sequences with IMGT/GENE-DB human TR gene sequences. Using the TCRdist pipeline, a later analysis assigned CDR3 sequences along with most-parsimonious VDJ recombination scenarios. A later analysis defined each TCR beta chain by its CDR3 amino acid sequence plus V-gene family, and excluded reads lacking a unique V-gene family. To address suspected cross-contamination and a sequencing artifact, a later analysis removed around 600 highly shared, low-generation-probability nucleotide sequences. A later analysis calculated a clonal expansion index for each public chain from normalized within-repertoire ranks of inferred template counts. A later analysis computed generation probabilities with a VDJ recombination model fitted to out-of-frame rearrangements, and checked the results against IGoR. In a later analysis, hypergeometric tests were used to score TCR-TCR, TCR-HLA and TCR-CMV co-occurrence, with a repertoire-size bias correction applied to TCR pairs. To estimate false discovery rates, a later analysis permuted the HLA or CMV assignments 20 times. In a later analysis, co-occurring TCRs were grouped with DBSCAN, and TCRdist sequence similarity was added when clustering was performed within HLA-allele-positive subsets. Repertoires with fewer than 30,000 or more than 120,000 public chains were left out of co-occurrence clustering, as were four to six repertoires with anomalous nucleotide sharing. The clones in this table, taken by TCRdb from immuneACCESS, are in-frame only. Not every clone is retained; where verified, under half of the shortfall comes from an unresolved V gene, and the cause of the rest is unknown. Clone size and V and J calls were adopted from that table, with D and trimming inferred from the DNA. The record for this sample contains about 130,000 clones. About 1.5% of the sample lies in the top ten.

The full study reports these points: In a later analysis, several top co-occurrence clusters were reported to appear linked to parvovirus B19, influenza, CMV and Epstein-Barr virus. In a later analysis, TCR association rates were found to vary across HLA loci, with the most associated TCRs seen for DRB1 alleles and the fewest for HLA-C alleles. Because some donors lacked HLA typing at each locus, the association tests relied only on the typed subset. In a later analysis, around 17,000 TCR beta sequences were associated with specific HLA alleles at a false discovery rate of 0.05. The sequencing pipeline was judged likely to have produced a cluster of highly shared sequence variants as a technical artifact. Fewer than 20 rarely observed V segments, including chromosome 9 orphons, were excluded from the earlier analysis of several hundred of the donors because counts were too low. Assigning TCR associations to individual alleles was difficult when HLA alleles, especially DR and DQ, strongly co-occurred. Correlated functional status among segregating V segments might reflect linkage disequilibrium, but an unknown experimental factor could not be ruled out. Three of the identified cytomegalovirus-associated TCR beta chains were confirmed in vitro to be specific for cytomegalovirus antigens. Broadly in line with IMGT annotations, most TCR beta V segments showed up in productive rearrangements about 87% or about 30% of the time in an earlier analysis of 450 to 750 of the donors. Most TCR sequences were observed very rarely across donors, whereas some public TCRs were present in many individuals. The authors suggested that the approach could potentially be extended to other disease states and immunological phenotypes. An association between a missense DCLRE1C variant and V-gene and J-gene trimming of TCR beta chains was found in a later genetic analysis and replicated in an independent cohort. The presence/absence analyses assumed that sequencing depth was roughly uniform across donors, and that assumption may not be true. In both the original and validation cohorts, the classifier was reported to diagnose cytomegalovirus status with high specificity and sensitivity. Compared with equally common non-associated chains, HLA-associated TCR beta chains in a later analysis were more clonally expanded and had lower generation probabilities. A further reported finding was that TCR beta sequences accurately predicted the HLA-A and HLA-B alleles for most subjects in the first cohort. Most CMV-associated TCR beta chains appeared to be HLA-restricted in a later analysis, and the HLA associations seemed to be driven largely by CMV exposure. According to a later genetic analysis, donors in an Asian-associated ancestry cluster had fewer N-insertions in productive TCRs than the approximately 700-donor mean. A total of fewer than 200 TCR beta chains were listed by the study as associated with cytomegalovirus. The cohort was sequenced for TCR beta chains only, and without alpha or paired-chain data the features that could be detected were limited. The 87-base-pair reads could not distinguish some IMGT-functional V segments, including TRBV6-2 and TRBV6-3, so those segments were excluded. CMV serostatus was the only immune exposure information available for the cohort.

On this clone: It has no known antigen specificity.

The cohort comprised some 700 healthy bone marrow donors. All cohort members were sampled while nominally healthy, although unrecorded immune exposures were likely present. The donor was CMV seropositive and was included in the group of 300 or so seropositive cohort members. A peripheral blood sample was provided by each donor, and peripheral blood mononuclear cells were used for TCR beta sequencing. The Qiagen DNeasy Blood Extraction Kit was used to extract genomic DNA from the blood cell samples. Trimming costs V 9 bases and J 3 bases, and their ends lie 17 bases apart. The CDR3 runs 14 amino acids, cysteine and phenylalanine included. Solely the CDR3 DNA is kept, with 42 bases framed from the first base. CDR1 and CDR2, per the germline V gene, are SNHLY and FYNNEI.

The sample consisted of PBMCs. The rearranged chain carries TRBV2 and TRBJ1-1; the D gene cannot be named for sure. This clonotype originated in a woman in her thirties or forties in good health and CMV-seropositive. CDR3 reads: CARIGVARDTEAFF. The DNA reads as follows: TGTGCCAGAATCGGCGTAGCCCGGGACACTGAAGCTTTCTTT.